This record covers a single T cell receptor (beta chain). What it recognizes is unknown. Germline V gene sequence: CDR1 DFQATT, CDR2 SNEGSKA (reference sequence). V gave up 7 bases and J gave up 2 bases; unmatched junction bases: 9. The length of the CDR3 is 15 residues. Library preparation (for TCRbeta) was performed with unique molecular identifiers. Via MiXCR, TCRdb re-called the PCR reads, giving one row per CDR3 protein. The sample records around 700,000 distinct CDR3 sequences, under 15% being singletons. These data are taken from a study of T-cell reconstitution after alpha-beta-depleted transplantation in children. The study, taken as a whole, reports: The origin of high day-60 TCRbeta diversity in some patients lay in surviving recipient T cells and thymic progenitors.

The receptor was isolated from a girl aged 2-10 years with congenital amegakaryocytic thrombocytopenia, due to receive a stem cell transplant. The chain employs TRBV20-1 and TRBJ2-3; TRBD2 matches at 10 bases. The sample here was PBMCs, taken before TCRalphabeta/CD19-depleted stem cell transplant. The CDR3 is CSVTIAGGPTDTQYF. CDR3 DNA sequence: TGCAGTGTCACCATAGCGGGAGGACCCACAGATACGCAGTATTTT.